A selection of T cell receptor beta chains follows, all from one sample in a study of blood T cell repertoires in COVID-19. Only in-frame clones appear in the TCRdb table, and some are missing; sequencing was by immunoSEQ multiplex PCR. The table lists approximately 70,000 clones, about 80% of them singletons. Source material: peripheral blood. The origin of the receptors is a human donor in a cohort sampled during active COVID-19. CDR3s include the opening cysteine and the closing phenylalanine or tryptophan. The D gene is left open where the match is weak. Rows give clone size only sometimes, using once, few, many, or a class for an expanded clone.

>TRBV20-1|TRBD2|NA|TRBJ2-1
CSASSLSGGAYNEQFF
TGCAGTGCTAGTTCTCTAAGCGGGGGGGCCTACAATGAGCAGTTCTTC
>TRBV6-5|TRBD2|NA|TRBJ2-3
CASRGVTDTQYF
TGTGCCTCACGGGGGGTCACAGATACGCAGTATTTT
>TRBV10-3|NA|NA|TRBJ2-2
CAIRLQPNTGELFF
TGTGCCATCAGACTACAACCGAACACCGGGGAGCTGTTTTTT
>TRBV18|NA|NA|TRBJ1-1
CASSPNKGGTEAFF
TGTGCCAGCTCACCTAATAAGGGAGGAACTGAAGCTTTCTTT
>TRBV30|NA|NA|TRBJ2-7
CAWNTRGGSGGEQYF
TGTGCCTGGAACACTAGAGGGGGATCTGGGGGCGAGCAGTACTTC
>TRBV6-1|NA|NA|TRBJ1-5
CASSDPDQPQHF
TGTGCCAGCAGTGACCCCGATCAGCCCCAGCATTTT
>TRBV5-1|NA|once|TRBJ2-7
CASSLGPVSYEQYF
TGCGCCAGCAGCTTGGGGCCAGTCTCCTACGAGCAGTACTTC
>TRBV7-2|TRBD2|once|TRBJ2-5
CASSPGGAVGETQYF
TGTGCCAGCAGCCCCGGGGGGGCCGTAGGAGAGACCCAGTACTTC
>TRBV6-5|NA|NA|TRBJ2-7
CASRMAIFYEQYF
TGTGCCAGCAGAATGGCAATATTCTACGAGCAGTACTTC
>TRBV13|NA|NA|TRBJ2-7
CASSYSFEDEQYF
TGTGCCAGCAGCTATTCTTTTGAGGACGAGCAGTACTTC
>TRBV5-8|NA|NA|TRBJ2-7
CASSLRQGGDEQYF
TGTGCCAGCAGCTTAAGGCAGGGGGGTGACGAGCAGTACTTC
>TRBV9|NA|once|TRBJ1-1
CASSLAPNTEAFF
TGTGCCAGCAGCTTGGCACCGAACACTGAAGCTTTCTTT
>TRBV3-1/TRBV3-2|NA|NA|TRBJ1-4
CASSQEGSGTGREKLFF
TGTGCCAGCAGCCAAGAGGGGTCTGGAACAGGCCGTGAAAAACTGTTTTTT
>TRBV7-6|TRBD1|NA|TRBJ1-1
CASSSGQGPRAYAEAFF
TGTGCCAGCAGCAGTGGACAGGGCCCCCGGGCATATGCTGAAGCTTTCTTT
>TRBV6-5|TRBD1|NA|TRBJ1-6
CASSLTPTGRNSPLHF
TGTGCCAGCAGTTTGACCCCGACAGGGAGGAATTCACCCCTCCACTTT
>TRBV6-5|TRBD1|NA|TRBJ2-7
CATSPGQFTYEQYF
TGTGCCACCTCTCCGGGACAGTTCACCTACGAGCAGTACTTC
>TRBV7-9|NA|NA|TRBJ1-1
CASSPLTEAFF
TGTGCCAGCAGCCCCCTCACTGAAGCTTTCTTT
>TRBV7-3|TRBD1|few|TRBJ1-6
CASSLQGAGSPLHF
TGTGCCAGCAGCCTACAGGGGGCGGGTTCACCCCTCCACTTT
>TRBV6-5|NA|once|TRBJ1-2
CAVSRGQGHGYTF
TGTGCCGTGTCGAGAGGGCAGGGGCACGGCTACACCTTC
>TRBV7-9|TRBD1|NA|TRBJ1-2
CASRKWTGRSVFYGYTF
TGTGCCAGCAGGAAATGGACAGGGAGGTCTGTCTTCTATGGCTACACCTTC
>TRBV4-2|NA|NA|TRBJ1-1
CASSQGSTGDTEAFF
TGTGCCAGCAGCCAAGGTTCTACGGGTGACACTGAAGCTTTCTTT
>TRBV14|TRBD1|few|TRBJ1-6
CASSLLSREGADSPLHF
TGTGCCAGCAGCCTCCTTAGTCGGGAGGGGGCGGATTCACCCCTCCACTTT
>TRBV30|NA|NA|TRBJ2-7
CAWSVGAFYEQYF
TGTGCCTGGAGTGTAGGGGCTTTCTACGAGCAGTACTTC
>TRBV18|TRBD1|NA|TRBJ1-2
CASSGTGGAVGGYTF
TGTGCCAGCTCCGGGACAGGGGGCGCCGTGGGCGGCTACACCTTC
>TRBV7-3|TRBD2|NA|TRBJ2-1
CASSMGLAGDNEQFF
TGTGCCAGCAGCATGGGACTAGCGGGCGACAATGAGCAGTTCTTC
>TRBV4-1|TRBD2|NA|TRBJ2-3
CASSQTGGATDTQYF
TGCGCCAGCAGCCAAACGGGGGGGGCTACAGATACGCAGTATTTT
>TRBV4-2|NA|few|TRBJ2-1
CASSQDLAYNEQFF
TGTGCCAGCAGCCAAGATCTTGCCTACAATGAGCAGTTCTTC
>TRBV30|NA|once|TRBJ1-4
CAWTRDTKNEKLFF
TGTGCCTGGACCCGGGACACGAAGAATGAAAAACTGTTTTTT
>TRBV7-9|TRBD2|NA|TRBJ2-3
CASSISGGVADTQYF
TGTGCCAGCAGCATTAGCGGGGGCGTCGCAGATACGCAGTATTTT
>TRBV9|NA|NA|TRBJ1-6
CASSPLAGDNSPLHF
TGTGCCAGCAGCCCTTTGGCGGGGGACAATTCACCCCTCCACTTT
>TRBV9|NA|NA|TRBJ2-6
CASSVDGVRGAGANVLTF
TGTGCCAGCAGCGTAGACGGAGTCAGGGGTGCTGGGGCCAACGTCCTGACTTTC
>TRBV4-1|TRBD2|once|TRBJ2-7
CASSRLVGGVFRYEQYF
TGCGCCAGCAGCCGCCTAGTCGGGGGGGTTTTCCGATACGAGCAGTACTTC
>TRBV5-1|NA|once|TRBJ1-4
CASSYAGGEEEKLFF
TGCGCCAGCAGCTACGCGGGAGGGGAGGAGGAAAAACTGTTTTTT
>TRBV5-4|TRBD2|NA|TRBJ2-1
CASSFLAGGPNEQFF
TGTGCCAGCAGCTTTCTAGCGGGGGGGCCGAATGAGCAGTTCTTC
>TRBV16|NA|NA|TRBJ1-2
CASPTGAGGYTF
TGTGCCAGCCCGACCGGGGCGGGAGGCTACACCTTC
>TRBV9|NA|NA|TRBJ2-7
CASSVDSLSYEQYF
TGTGCCAGCAGCGTAGACAGCCTGTCCTACGAGCAGTACTTC
>TRBV6-1|TRBD1|NA|TRBJ1-2
CASSEEAGGWGYTF
TGTGCCAGCAGTGAAGAGGCAGGGGGTTGGGGCTACACCTTC
>TRBV14|TRBD2|NA|TRBJ2-3
CASSQERLAAADTQYF
TGTGCCAGCAGCCAAGAAAGACTAGCGGCCGCAGATACGCAGTATTTT
>TRBV10-3|NA|few|TRBJ1-6
CAISAGGTSPLHF
TGTGCCATCAGTGCTGGGGGCACCTCACCCCTCCACTTT
>TRBV6-1|TRBD1|NA|TRBJ1-5
CASSATGGYGNQPQHF
TGTGCCAGCAGTGCAACAGGGGGCTACGGCAATCAGCCCCAGCATTTT
>TRBV27|NA|NA|TRBJ2-1
CASSLAGMGSYNEQFF
TGTGCCAGCAGTTTGGCAGGGATGGGCTCCTACAATGAGCAGTTCTTC